The table lists the clone carrying this TCR beta chain with a count of one. This specimen belongs to a study of blood T cell repertoires in COVID-19. On the study more broadly: The study drew acute and convalescent COVID-19 samples from the United States, Italy and Spain. Sources were T cells, B-cell-depleted T cells, or PBMCs; the material itself was cDNA or gDNA.

The repertoire was sequenced with immunoSEQ multiplex PCR; TCRdb's copy has only in-frame clones and lacks some. The sample holds some 260,000 clones, around 84% seen once. The study recruited people aged roughly 18 to 89 years across around 24 US areas. What was sequenced was PBMCs or T cells enriched from blood (not recorded which). The clonotype was recovered from a man younger than 45 with acute COVID-19.

CDR3 sequence (DNA): TGTGCCACGCAAACGGACAATGAGCAGTTCTTC. This encodes CATQTDNEQFF. The chain employs TRBV24-1 and TRBJ2-1; D is unclear. The germline gives CDR1 KGHDR, CDR2 SFDVKD. Trimming pared 10 bases from V and 5 bases from J, leaving 8 bases between. The CDR3 is made up of 11 amino acids.